The 22 T cell receptor beta chains below come from one sample, sequenced in a study of T cell responses to AZD1222 COVID-19 vaccine. Only in-frame clones appear in the TCRdb table, and some are missing; sequencing was by immunoSEQ multiplex PCR. This table holds 120,000 or so clones, about nine tenths found once. The material sequenced was peripheral blood, taken on day 0 of AZD1222 vaccination. The source is an adult in good health.

This chain connects TRBV4-1 to TRBJ2-7, with a tentative D call TRBD1 (5 bases). The CDR3 is made up of 15 amino acids. The V gene lost 0 bases and the J gene lost 6 bases, with 15 bases spanning the gap. Looked up from germline, CDR1 is MGHRA and CDR2 is YSYEKL. The CDR3 here is CASSQDQVGRGEQYF. In DNA, the CDR3 is TGCGCCAGCAGCCAAGATCAAGTGGGAAGGGGCGAGCAGTACTTC.

This sequence joins TRBV7-3 and TRBJ2-1, with D perhaps assigned TRBD1 or TRBD2 (6 bases each). The CDR3 sequence is 13 residues long. V dropped 5 bases and J dropped 9 bases, with 14 bases sitting between them. Germline V gene lookup returns CDR1 SGHTA and CDR2 FQGTGA. The CDR3 DNA sequence: TGTGCCAGCAGCCCGCGTGGAGGGGGTGAGCAGTTCTTC. Its protein is CASSPRGGGEQFF.

This sequence joins TRBV7-2 and TRBJ2-7; possible D gene TRBD2, 6 bases. The ends were cut back, 3 bases at V and 7 bases at J, with 19 bases in the middle. The CDR3 totals 15 residues. Germline-derived CDR1 and CDR2 are SGHTA and FQGNSA. CDR3: CASSFGPGGTREQYF. For the CDR3, the DNA is TGTGCCAGCAGCTTTGGCCCCGGGGGTACGAGGGAGCAGTACTTC.

The chain recombines TRBV5-1 with TRBJ2-1; 13 bases map to TRBD2. In germline, CDR1 is SGHRS, CDR2 YFSETQ. J was trimmed by 7 bases and V by 4 bases; bases with no gene match: 5. CDR3 size: 15 residues. DNA of the CDR3: TGCGCCAGCAGCCCGGGACTAGCGGGGACAAATGAGCAGTTCTTC. It translates to CASSPGLAGTNEQFF.

The chain links TRBV27 to TRBJ1-6; TRBD1 matches 7 bases. This CDR3 has 18 residues. The J segment lost 10 bases and the V segment lost 4 bases, leaving 19 bases of the junction unmatched. Germline CDR1 reads MNHEY; CDR2 reads SMNVEV (reference sequence). CDR3 residues: CASSSLPLTGARWSPLHF. CDR3 coding DNA: TGTGCCAGCAGTTCCCTCCCACTTACAGGGGCAAGGTGGTCACCCCTCCACTTT.

J is TRBJ1-6 and V is TRBV7-2; TRBD1 agrees at 7 bases. Germline CDR1 reads SGHTA; CDR2 reads FQGNSA. After removal of 5 bases from V and 10 bases from J, the junction contained 8 bases not matched to a gene. The CDR3 sequence is 14 residues long. CDR3 residues: CASSILTGRSPLHF. The DNA for the CDR3 is TGTGCCAGCAGCATCCTGACAGGGCGGTCACCCCTCCACTTT. Supplemented by reference TRBV7-2 and TRBJ1-6, the full variable domain reads GAGVSQSPSNKVTEKGKDVELRCDPISGHTALYWYRQSLGQGLEFLIYFQGNSAPDKSGLPSDRFSAERTGGSVSTLTIQRTQQEDSAVYLCASSILTGRSPLHFGNGTRLTVT.

This clone has just a few counts. V and J are TRBV28 and TRBJ2-1; the D is unclear. The germline V and J ends were trimmed by 6 bases and 12 bases, with 24 bases remaining between them. CDR3 length: 15 residues. Germline V gene sequence: CDR1 MDHEN, CDR2 SYDVKM. The CDR3 DNA is TGTGCCAGCAGCCGCTCCCGAATACGGCAAGGTGGGCAGTTCTTC. It is translated as CASSRSRIRQGGQFF. Combining the CDR3 with reference TRBV28 and TRBJ2-1 gives the whole variable domain DVKVTQSSRYLVKRTGEKVFLECVQDMDHENMFWYRQDPGLGLRLIYFSYDVKMKEKGDIPEGYSVSREKKERFSLILESASTNQTSMYLCASSRSRIRQGGQFFGPGTRLTVL.

This rearrangement joins TRBV29-1 to TRBJ1-5, with D uncertain. The CDR3 runs 12 residues. Per germline, CDR1 SQVTM and CDR2 ANQGSEA. Trimming stripped 7 bases from V and 4 bases from J, with 11 bases between. CDR3 bases: TGCAGCGCTGCAGACGTAAATCAGCCCCAGCATTTT. It specifies CSAADVNQPQHF.

J is TRBJ2-7 and V is TRBV2; tentative D call: TRBD1 (6 bases). CDR1 and CDR2 from the germline V gene are SNHLY and FYNNEI. The CDR3 runs 15 residues. The V and J ends lost 6 bases and 0 bases respectively, with 15 bases between them. The CDR3 region is CASRGQSVSSYEQYF. For the CDR3, the DNA is TGTGCCAGCAGAGGACAGTCCGTGTCCTCCTACGAGCAGTACTTC.

CDR3 nucleotides: TGTGCCAGCAGACAGACAGGGGGAGGAAACACCATATATTTT. This translates into CASRQTGGGNTIYF. The chain employs TRBV2 and TRBJ1-3, with TRBD1 matching over 9 bases. In germline, CDR1 is SNHLY, CDR2 FYNNEI. After removal of 6 bases from V and 4 bases from J, the junction contained 4 bases not matched to a gene. This CDR3 has 14 amino acids.

V is TRBV11-2 and J is TRBJ1-5, with 10 positions matching TRBD1. Germline V gives CDR1 SGHAT, CDR2 FQNNGV. The trim removed 2 bases at V and 5 bases at J, leaving 3 bases unmatched. This CDR3 comprises 15 residues. CDR3 bases: TGTGCCAGCAGCTTAAGAGGGACAGGGGATCAGCCCCAGCATTTT. It codes for CASSLRGTGDQPQHF.

V gene TRBV5-6 combines with J gene TRBJ1-2; possibly TRBD1 for D (5 bases). V shed 4 bases and J shed 2 bases, with 15 bases lying between them. This CDR3 contains 15 residues. Germline V CDR1 and CDR2: SGHDT, YYEEEE. The CDR3 spells CASSQGVAANYGYTF. CDR3 DNA sequence: TGTGCCAGCAGCCAGGGAGTTGCAGCGAACTATGGCTACACCTTC.

The chain uses TRBV11-2 and TRBJ1-3, with no clear D. The CDR3 consists of 15 residues. Germline CDR1 reads SGHAT; CDR2 reads FQNNGV. Trimming left V 0 bases short and J 4 bases short, with 10 bases between. The CDR3 region is CASSLEFSSGNTIYF. The CDR3 coding sequence is TGTGCCAGCAGCTTAGAGTTCTCCTCCGGAAACACCATATATTTT.

The V and J genes are TRBV5-1 and TRBJ2-3, with a tentative D call TRBD2 (6 bases). Trimming removed 5 bases from V and 0 bases from J, with 10 bases in between. Germline CDR1 reads SGHRS; CDR2 reads YFSETQ. The CDR3 has 14 amino acids. The CDR3 region has the DNA TGCGCCAGCAGGCGCGGGGATAGCACAGATACGCAGTATTTT. This sequence encodes CASRRGDSTDTQYF.

J is TRBJ1-2 and V is TRBV27, with 8 bases that match TRBD1. V lost 5 bases to trimming and J lost 5 bases; unmatched junction nucleotides: 4. The CDR3 is 13 amino acids. Germline CDR1 and CDR2: MNHEY and SMNVEV (reference sequence). DNA of the CDR3: TGTGCCAGCAGTACCCGGACAGGGTATGGCTACACCTTC. Translated, it gives CASSTRTGYGYTF.

The chain recombines TRBV7-9 with TRBJ1-5; D is perhaps TRBD1 (5 bases). Trimming removed 2 bases from V and 11 bases from J, with 16 bases in between. Germline V gene data show CDR1 as SEHNR and CDR2 as FQNEAQ (reference sequence). The CDR3 consists of 14 residues. The CDR3 nucleotides read TGTGCCAGCAGCTTAATGACAGACTTGGGGTCCCAGCATTTT. Translated, it gives CASSLMTDLGSQHF.

The chain is built from TRBV18 and TRBJ2-7; no definite D call. Per the germline V gene, CDR1 is KGHSH and CDR2 is LQKENI. Trimming removed 0 bases from V and 6 bases from J, with 9 bases in between. The CDR3 extends over 13 amino acids. CDR3 sequence (DNA): TGTGCCAGCTCACCACCGGCAGTCGTCGAGCAGTACTTC. This gives the protein CASSPPAVVEQYF.

The J gene is TRBJ1-4, the V gene TRBV3-1 (or the pseudogene TRBV3-2); no definite D call. Germline V gene data show CDR1 as LGHDT and CDR2 as YNNKEL (reference sequence). Trimming removed 5 bases from V and 8 bases from J, with 15 bases in between. The CDR3 spans 14 residues. The CDR3, as DNA: TGTGCCAGCAGCTCAGTTGGCCGGCGGGAAAAACTGTTTTTT. As protein: CASSSVGRREKLFF.

This chain joins TRBV28 and TRBJ2-3; no definite D call. The germline V and J ends were trimmed by 4 bases and 5 bases, with 4 bases remaining between them. Germline CDR1 MDHEN, CDR2 SYDVKM. The CDR3 spans 11 residues. As DNA, the CDR3 is TGTGCCAGCAGTTACCGAGATACGCAGTATTTT. Protein product: CASSYRDTQYF.

The V gene is TRBV5-4, the J gene TRBJ2-1, with D possibly TRBD2 on 6 matching bases. Germline CDR1 reads SGHNT; CDR2 reads YYREEE (reference sequence). V lost 6 bases and J lost 9, with 16 bases in between. The CDR3 is 13 residues long. CDR3 sequence: CASNGGMEGEQFF. The CDR3 nucleotides read TGTGCCAGCAACGGGGGAATGGAGGGTGAGCAGTTCTTC.

The genes are TRBV18 and TRBJ2-2; D is ambiguous. Per the germline V gene, CDR1 is KGHSH and CDR2 is LQKENI. The CDR3 has 12 amino acids. Deletions cut 1 base from V and 4 bases from J, with 1 base between. As DNA, the CDR3 is TGTGCCAGCTCACCACTCACCGGGGAGCTGTTTTTT. Its translation is CASSPLTGELFF.

The chain joins TRBV9 to TRBJ1-1, with D maybe TRBD1 (6 bases). CDR3 length: 13 amino acids. Germline V gene data show CDR1 as SGDLS and CDR2 as YYNGEE. Trimming stripped 4 bases from V and 3 bases from J, with 10 bases between. Written as DNA, the CDR3 is TGTGCCAGCAGCTTTCGACAGGACACTGAAGCTTTCTTT. It codes for CASSFRQDTEAFF.